Listed below are T cell receptor beta chains from one sample, sequenced in a study of blood T cell repertoires in COVID-19. The table came from immunoSEQ multiplex PCR; TCRdb's copy has only in-frame clones and leaves some out. The sample holds roughly 200,000 clones, roughly 87% seen once. Sample: PBMCs or T cells enriched from blood (not recorded which). These receptors were collected from a man aged 18 to 29 with acute COVID-19. CDR3s include the opening cysteine and the closing phenylalanine or tryptophan. Each record gives: clone size, J gene, D gene, V gene, CDR3 protein, CDR3 DNA. The D gene is left open where the match is weak. Clone size is given for some rows only: seen once, a few or many times, or a class if the clone is expanded.

size: once
J: TRBJ1-2
D: TRBD1
V: TRBV28
CDR3: CASSFNTGEYGYTF
DNA: TGTGCCAGCAGTTTCAATACAGGGGAATATGGCTACACCTTC

size: few
J: TRBJ1-1
D: NA
V: TRBV19
CDR3: CASTILGEGLHAEAFF
DNA: TGTGCCAGTACCATTTTGGGAGAGGGCTTGCACGCTGAAGCTTTCTTT

size: NA
J: TRBJ1-2
D: NA
V: TRBV28
CDR3: CASSSGRTIYGYTF
DNA: TGTGCCAGCAGTTCCGGACGGACTATTTATGGCTACACCTTC

size: NA
J: TRBJ2-2
D: TRBD1
V: TRBV6-4
CDR3: CASKGQDEAGELFF
DNA: TGTGCCAGCAAGGGACAGGATGAGGCCGGGGAGCTGTTTTTT

size: NA
J: TRBJ2-1
D: TRBD2
V: TRBV6-1
CDR3: CASSDRNPGLAFF
DNA: TGTGCCAGCAGTGACAGGAATCCGGGACTAGCTTTCTTC

size: few
J: TRBJ2-7
D: NA
V: TRBV12-1
CDR3: CASSFSTSGRTHSYEQYF
DNA: TGTGCCAGCAGCTTTTCGACTAGCGGGAGGACTCACTCCTACGAGCAGTACTTC

size: NA
J: TRBJ1-2
D: NA
V: TRBV6-5
CDR3: CASSYSSASNYGYTF
DNA: TGTGCCAGCAGTTACTCGAGCGCTTCTAACTATGGCTACACCTTC

size: NA
J: TRBJ1-2
D: TRBD1
V: TRBV19
CDR3: CASSVRQGGYGYTF
DNA: TGTGCCAGTAGTGTGCGACAGGGGGGGTATGGCTACACCTTC

size: NA
J: TRBJ1-6
D: TRBD1
V: TRBV27
CDR3: CASSPSLGQGNSPLHF
DNA: TGTGCCAGCAGTCCATCCTTGGGACAGGGTAATTCACCCCTCCACTTT

size: NA
J: TRBJ1-1
D: NA
V: TRBV5-4
CDR3: CASSPAGGQLNTEAFF
DNA: TGTGCCAGCAGCCCTGCTGGCGGTCAGTTGAACACTGAAGCTTTCTTT

size: once
J: TRBJ1-5
D: TRBD1
V: TRBV10-3
CDR3: CAISASGQGSYQPQHF
DNA: TGTGCCATCAGTGCATCGGGACAGGGGTCTTATCAGCCCCAGCATTTT

size: NA
J: TRBJ2-3
D: NA
V: TRBV6-6
CDR3: CASSPRYLEPSTDTQYF
DNA: TGTGCCAGCAGTCCCCGTTACTTAGAGCCTAGCACAGATACGCAGTATTTT

size: NA
J: TRBJ2-1
D: TRBD2
V: TRBV3-1/TRBV3-2
CDR3: CASSQDKAGGPSGYNEQFF
DNA: TGTGCCAGCAGCCAAGATAAGGCGGGAGGGCCCTCGGGCTACAATGAGCAGTTCTTC

size: NA
J: TRBJ2-1
D: NA
V: TRBV27
CDR3: CASSLNLANEQFF
DNA: TGTGCCAGCAGTCTAAATTTAGCGAATGAGCAGTTCTTC

size: NA
J: TRBJ1-4
D: NA
V: TRBV28
CDR3: CASSLTQREKLFF
DNA: TGTGCCAGCAGTTTAACCCAGAGGGAAAAACTGTTTTTT

size: once
J: TRBJ1-5
D: TRBD1
V: TRBV18
CDR3: CASSPGTDNQPQHF
DNA: TGTGCCAGCTCACCCGGGACAGATAATCAGCCCCAGCATTTT

size: NA
J: TRBJ2-2
D: NA
V: TRBV27
CDR3: CASSLSGGSGELFF
DNA: TGTGCCAGCAGTTTATCAGGGGGATCTGGGGAGCTGTTTTTT

size: NA
J: TRBJ2-2
D: TRBD2
V: TRBV10-2
CDR3: CASGGLPANTGELFF
DNA: TGCGCCAGCGGGGGACTACCCGCGAACACCGGGGAGCTGTTTTTT

size: NA
J: TRBJ2-1
D: TRBD2
V: TRBV4-1
CDR3: CASSQPIRTSGSSNEQFF
DNA: TGCGCCAGCAGCCAACCAATACGGACTAGCGGGAGTAGCAATGAGCAGTTCTTC

size: once
J: TRBJ2-7
D: TRBD1
V: TRBV5-1
CDR3: CASRTSSGQGTYEQYF
DNA: TGCGCCAGCAGAACCTCCTCGGGACAGGGGACCTACGAGCAGTACTTC

size: NA
J: TRBJ1-2
D: NA
V: TRBV5-8
CDR3: CASSRKWGDYGYTF
DNA: TGTGCCAGCAGCCGAAAATGGGGGGACTATGGCTACACCTTC

size: NA
J: TRBJ2-5
D: TRBD1
V: TRBV3-1/TRBV3-2
CDR3: CASRPGTASETQYF
DNA: TGTGCCAGCAGACCCGGGACAGCTTCGGAGACCCAGTACTTC

size: once
J: TRBJ2-1
D: TRBD2
V: TRBV10-3
CDR3: CAISPAGGPYNEQFF
DNA: TGTGCCATCAGCCCAGCGGGAGGGCCCTACAATGAGCAGTTCTTC

size: NA
J: TRBJ1-4
D: TRBD1
V: TRBV5-1
CDR3: CASSRQGSTNEKLFF
DNA: TGCGCCAGCAGCAGACAGGGCTCAACTAATGAAAAACTGTTTTTT

size: NA
J: TRBJ1-1
D: TRBD1
V: TRBV2
CDR3: CASSALPRTGGTEAFF
DNA: TGTGCCAGCAGTGCCCTCCCCCGCACAGGGGGCACTGAAGCTTTCTTT

size: NA
J: TRBJ1-6
D: NA
V: TRBV7-9
CDR3: CASSSTRSSYNSPLHF
DNA: TGTGCCAGCAGCTCGACCCGGAGCTCCTATAATTCACCCCTCCACTTT

size: NA
J: TRBJ1-1
D: NA
V: TRBV30
CDR3: CAWIGGRISNTEAFF
DNA: TGTGCCTGGATCGGGGGGCGAATCTCCAACACTGAAGCTTTCTTT